The text below deals with one T cell receptor (beta chain). The data belong to a study of shared T cell receptors in the human thymus. Measured with immunoSEQ multiplex PCR; TCRdb has only the in-frame clones, and not every one. The repertoire holds about 660,000 clones, with approximately 87% as singletons. The data also belong to a second study, concerning human thymus T cells. That investigation notes: Infants served as donors; they were healthy and Finnish and were having corrective surgery for congenital heart defects. Resections from corrective heart surgery provided thymus tissue. Across thymic and blood repertoires, the usage of V and J genes appeared to be biased. As related research reported, thymic repertoires overlapped highly among unrelated individuals.

The TCR comes from a boy under three years old with a congenital heart defect. Sequencing was performed on thymocytes.

CDR3 loop: CAISELVMPGTERGNGYTF. Here the CDR3 DNA reads TGTGCCATCAGTGAGTTGGTTATGCCCGGGACAGAGAGGGGCAATGGCTACACCTTC. The V call is TRBV10-3, the J call TRBJ1-2; 7 bases agree with TRBD1. V lost 1 base and J lost 6; bases outside the gene matches: 20. The CDR3 is 19 amino acids. Germline loops: CDR1 ENHRY, CDR2 SYGVKD.